Sequencing of this T cell receptor beta chain was carried out in a study of T cells after yellow fever vaccination. Overall study results and limits: A small proportion of clonotypes was detected in both the CD4 and CD8 compartments.

CDR3 length equals 16 residues. V dropped 7 bases and J dropped 0 bases, with 13 bases sitting between them. One entry per CDR3 protein results from TCRdb running MiXCR on the 5' RACE reads. Altogether roughly 120,000 distinct CDR3 sequences are present, approximately 8.4% being singletons, with the ten largest covering 25%. This clonotype showed up many times. Its antigen remains unidentified. The input for sequencing was CD8+ T cells sorted from PBMCs, taken 45 days after the yellow fever booster vaccination. The sequence was obtained from a man aged 30-40 years who received the YFV17D yellow fever vaccine. The rearrangement joins TRBV12-3 or TRBV12-4 to TRBJ2-6; the D gene is possibly TRBD1 (6 bases). CDR3 sequence: CASTQQGYSGANVLTF. In nucleotides, the CDR3 is TGTGCCAGCACCCAACAGGGATACTCTGGGGCCAACGTCCTGACTTTC.